The 31 T cell receptor beta chains below come from one sample, sequenced in a study of CD8+ T cells in alopecia areata. Extracted from the samples, RNA was reverse transcribed into cDNA to serve as the sequencing template. TCRdb's copy holds only in-frame clones and misses some; the assay was immunoSEQ multiplex PCR. Of approximately 210,000 clones in the sample, more than 60% were seen once. The treatment is: oral pan-JAK inhibitor, 5-10 mg twice daily. The sample in question was CD4+ T cells sorted from blood, obtained at week 44, from a patient treated with tofacitinib. The receptors derive from a human donor with alopecia areata.

V usage is TRBV5-1 and J usage is TRBJ1-2, with D maybe TRBD1 (5 bases). V was clipped by 4 bases and J by 3 bases, with 13 bases between them. The CDR3 consists of 14 residues. The V gene's germline CDR1 is SGHRS and CDR2 YFSETQ. The CDR3 region is CASSPDWGDYGYTF. CDR3 DNA: TGCGCCAGCAGCCCGGACTGGGGGGACTATGGCTACACCTTC. The whole variable domain, filled in from reference TRBV5-1 and TRBJ1-2, reads KAGVTQTPRYLIKTRGQQVTLSCSPISGHRSVSWYQQTPGQGLQFLFEYFSETQRNKGNFPGRFSGRQFSNSRSEMNVSTLELGDSALYLCASSPDWGDYGYTFGSGTRLTVV.

This chain joins TRBV25-1 and TRBJ1-2; D possibly corresponds to TRBD1 (5 bases). The CDR3 spans 14 residues. The germline V gene encodes CDR1 MGHDK and CDR2 SYGVNS. V was pared by 1 base and J by 2 bases, with 8 bases between. The CDR3 DNA sequence: TGTGCCAGCAGTGAATGGGGGGTAAACTATGGCTACACCTTC. Amino acids: CASSEWGVNYGYTF.

The sample holds a few counts of this clone. The chain employs TRBV2 and TRBJ2-3, with D perhaps being TRBD1 or TRBD2 (6 bases each). The germline gives CDR1 SNHLY, CDR2 FYNNEI. The ends were cut back, 3 bases at V and 7 bases at J, with 11 bases in the middle. The CDR3 consists of 13 residues. This CDR3 reads CASSEAGQNTQYF. The DNA for the CDR3 is TGTGCCAGCAGTGAGGCGGGACAAAATACGCAGTATTTT.

CDR3 coding DNA: TGTGCCAGCAGCTTAGCCTTCGGACAGAACACCGGGGAGCTGTTTTTT. This codes for CASSLAFGQNTGELFF. This chain uses TRBV7-7 with TRBJ2-2, with D possibly TRBD1 on 5 matching bases. V lost 0 bases to trimming and J lost 1 base, with 9 bases between them. This CDR3 region has 16 residues. Germline CDR1 SSHAT, CDR2 FNYEAQ (reference sequence).

The chain uses TRBV14 and TRBJ1-2, with D unclear. V shed 3 bases and J shed 3 bases, with 14 bases lying between them. Germline assignment: CDR1 SGHDN and CDR2 FVKESK. The CDR3 covers 15 residues. CDR3 sequence: CASSHRSFLDYGYTF. The CDR3, as DNA: TGTGCCAGCAGCCATCGTAGTTTCTTGGACTATGGCTACACCTTC.

The V gene is TRBV6-1, the J gene TRBJ1-1; D is unclear. The V gene's germline CDR1 is MNHNS and CDR2 SASEGT. CDR3 length equals 15 residues. The V gene lost 5 bases and the J gene lost 1 base, with 14 bases spanning the gap. The chain's CDR3 is CASSWTTNGNTEAFF. Written as DNA, the CDR3 is TGTGCCAGCAGTTGGACGACCAACGGGAACACTGAAGCTTTCTTT.

The chain has TRBV6-5 and TRBJ2-6; D call uncertain. The CDR3 sequence is 13 residues long. Germline-derived CDR1 and CDR2 are MNHEY and SVGAGI. V was pared by 7 bases and J by 2 bases, with 6 bases between. DNA for the CDR3: TGTGCCAGCAAGGAAACTGGGGCCAACGTCCTGACTTTC. Translation gives CASKETGANVLTF.

V is TRBV23-1 and J is TRBJ1-2; D unclear. TRBV23-1 is an ORF; its function is uncertain. The germline V and J ends were trimmed by 3 bases and 0 bases, with 17 bases remaining between them. The CDR3 loop spans 17 amino acids. The CDR3 loop is CASSQPRAISSNYGYTF. The DNA for the CDR3 is TGCGCCAGCAGTCAGCCGCGGGCTATCAGCTCTAACTATGGCTACACCTTC.

The sample holds a few counts of this clone. The chain combines TRBV29-1 with TRBJ1-5; 10 nucleotides agree with TRBD1. Germline V lookup: CDR1 SQVTM, CDR2 ANQGSEA. V dropped 4 bases and J dropped 3; count of bases not matched to a gene: 6. The CDR3 is 15 amino acids. As DNA, the CDR3 is TGCAGCGTTGCGTTAGGGACAGGGGTCAATCAGCCCCAGCATTTT. Protein sequence: CSVALGTGVNQPQHF.

The chain employs TRBV4-3 and TRBJ1-2; weak D call: TRBD1 (5 bases). Germline CDR1 and CDR2: LGHNA and YSLEER. Trimming took 0 bases from V and 6 from J, leaving 14 bases between them. The CDR3 totals 15 residues. The CDR3 coding sequence is TGCGCCAGCAGCCAAGATCAAGTCCGCAGGGATGGCTACACCTTC. Its translation: CASSQDQVRRDGYTF.

The rearrangement uses TRBV5-6 and TRBJ2-3, with D perhaps TRBD2 (5 bases). The germline gives CDR1 SGHDT, CDR2 YYEEEE. Trimming took 2 bases from V and 6 from J, leaving 10 bases between them. The CDR3 has 13 residues. Here the CDR3 DNA reads TGTGCCAGCAGCTTCCCGGGATCCGATACGCAGTATTTT. Amino acids: CASSFPGSDTQYF.

The V call is TRBV19, the J call TRBJ1-5, with a weak D call TRBD1 (6 bases). The germline V gene encodes CDR1 LNHDA and CDR2 SQIVND (reference sequence). This CDR3 is 14 amino acids long. V gave up 5 bases and J gave up 4 bases, with 12 bases separating them. The CDR3 here is CASSVTGSNQPQHF. DNA for the CDR3: TGTGCCAGTAGTGTCACAGGGAGTAATCAGCCCCAGCATTTT.

The rearrangement uses TRBV27 and TRBJ1-6, with D possibly being TRBD1 (6 bases). V was clipped by 6 bases and J by 9 bases, with 18 bases between them. CDR3 length: 15 amino acids. Germline CDR1 MNHEY, CDR2 SMNVEV (reference sequence). The CDR3 region has the DNA TGTGCCAGCAGCAAAATCACAGGGACGGGTTCACCCCTCCACTTT. Protein product: CASSKITGTGSPLHF.

The V and J genes are TRBV30 and TRBJ1-2; D gene uncertain. CDR3 length: 15 amino acids. In germline, CDR1 is GTSNPN, CDR2 SVGIG (reference sequence). Trimming removed 0 bases at V and 8 bases at J, with 19 bases between. The CDR3 region has the DNA TGTGCCTGGAGTGTTCGGAATGTGGCAAGGGAGGGCTACACCTTC. It is translated as CAWSVRNVAREGYTF.

This clone appeared once. The V and J genes are TRBV29-1 and TRBJ2-3; the match to TRBD2 covers 8 bases. The CDR3 is made up of 14 amino acids. J gave up 2 bases and V 6 bases, and 7 bases lay outside the gene matches. Germline values: CDR1 SQVTM, CDR2 ANQGSEA. The CDR3 coding sequence is TGCAGCGTGCGAGCGGGGGTAAACACAGATACGCAGTATTTT. As protein: CSVRAGVNTDTQYF.

The V call is TRBV30, the J call TRBJ2-1, with D perhaps given as TRBD1 or TRBD2 (6 bases each). CDR1 GTSNPN and CDR2 SVGIG come from the germline V gene (reference sequence). Deletions cut 3 bases from V and 7 bases from J, with 19 bases between. The CDR3 length is 15 residues. CDR3 nucleotide sequence: TGTGCCTGGAGCTTGCCCGGGGGCAGTAGGAATGAGCAGTTCTTC. It specifies CAWSLPGGSRNEQFF.

J is TRBJ1-6 and V is TRBV30; the D gene is possibly TRBD1 (6 bases). CDR3 length: 13 residues. The V end was cut by 4 bases, the J end by 9 bases, with 13 bases between. Per germline, CDR1 GTSNPN and CDR2 SVGIG (reference sequence). The CDR3 here is CAWNRGVGSPLHF. CDR3 in DNA: TGTGCCTGGAATAGGGGGGTTGGTTCACCCCTCCACTTT.

The V gene is TRBV2, the J gene TRBJ1-2; no clear D gene. CDR1 is SNHLY and CDR2 is FYNNEI in the germline V gene. The CDR3 extends over 16 amino acids. Trimming stripped 6 bases from V and 2 bases from J, with 19 bases between. The CDR3, as DNA: TGTGCCAGCAGCGCGGGGAGTCCGGCGACCAACTATGGCTACACCTTC. Amino acids: CASSAGSPATNYGYTF. The complete variable domain, with remaining parts taken from reference TRBV2 and TRBJ1-2, reads EPEVTQTPSHQVTQMGQEVILRCVPISNHLYFYWYRQILGQKVEFLVSFYNNEISEKSEIFDDQFSVERPDGSNFTLKIRSTKLEDSAMYFCASSAGSPATNYGYTFGSGTRLTVV.

V is TRBV7-9 and J is TRBJ2-1, with D possibly being TRBD2 (5 bases). The length of the CDR3 is 15 residues. Germline-derived CDR1 and CDR2 are SEHNR and FQNEAQ (reference sequence). Deletions cut 3 bases from V and 0 bases from J, with 9 bases between. Written as DNA, the CDR3 is TGTGCCAGCAGCTTCGGGGAAAGCTCCTACAATGAGCAGTTCTTC. This sequence encodes CASSFGESSYNEQFF.

V usage is TRBV29-1 and J usage is TRBJ2-2; no definite D call. Trimming pared 3 bases from V and 4 bases from J, leaving 6 bases between. This CDR3 is built from 12 residues. Germline lookup yields CDR1 SQVTM and CDR2 ANQGSEA. CDR3 bases: TGCAGCGTTGAGAGATTCACCGGGGAGCTGTTTTTT. It encodes CSVERFTGELFF.

Concerning this clone itself: Because the CDR3 is missing its conserved closing phenylalanine or tryptophan, this is likely a read error. The DNA is left out, because the CDR3 cannot be placed on it with certainty; the CDR3 is given as TCRdb lists it. V usage is TRBV2 and J usage is TRBJ2-3; TRBD2, as called in the table, went unchecked against the DNA. The CDR3 is 16 amino acids in total, end residues counted. Per the germline V gene, CDR1 is SNHLY and CDR2 is FYNNEI. The CDR3 protein is CASRVIGTSGVVRFAV.

CDR3: CAWSSQDRGGNQPQHF. The CDR3, as DNA: TGTGCCTGGAGCTCTCAAGACAGGGGGGGCAATCAGCCCCAGCATTTT. The rearrangement uses TRBV30 and TRBJ1-5; TRBD1 matches at 9 bases. This CDR3 is 16 amino acids long. Trimming removed 3 bases from V and 2 bases from J; junction bases left unmatched: 8. Germline V gene lookup returns CDR1 GTSNPN and CDR2 SVGIG (reference sequence).

The chain joins TRBV7-2 to TRBJ2-4; D may be TRBD1 (6 bases). The germline gives CDR1 SGHTA, CDR2 FQGNSA. Trimming pared 5 bases from V and 0 bases from J, leaving 11 bases between. The CDR3 has 15 residues. CDR3 in amino acids: CASSPGQLAKNIQYF. The CDR3 DNA follows: TGTGCCAGCAGCCCTGGACAGCTAGCCAAAAACATTCAGTACTTC.

In the case of this clone: The identical CDR3 is also encoded by other nucleotide sequences in the sample. V and J are TRBV29-1 and TRBJ1-1; D is undetermined. Trimming shortened V by 7 bases and J by 2 bases, and 5 bases separated the two germline ends. The CDR3 sequence is 10 residues long. The V gene's germline CDR1 is SQVTM and CDR2 ANQGSEA. The CDR3 DNA reads TGCAGCGGTGGCAACACTGAAGCTTTCTTT. Translation gives CSGGNTEAFF.

This clone occurred a few times. J is TRBJ1-1 and V is TRBV19; D is perhaps TRBD1 (6 bases). Per the germline V gene, CDR1 is LNHDA and CDR2 is SQIVND (reference sequence). V was trimmed by 2 bases and J by 0 bases, leaving 10 bases between them. The CDR3 is made up of 15 amino acids. The CDR3 protein is CASSIQTGLNTEAFF. In DNA, the CDR3 is TGTGCCAGTAGTATACAGACAGGACTGAACACTGAAGCTTTCTTT.

The rearrangement links TRBV30 to TRBJ2-7, with 8 bases fitting TRBD2. The germline V gene has CDR1 GTSNPN and CDR2 SVGIG (reference sequence). The CDR3 consists of 14 residues. Germline trimming cut 3 bases from V and 6 bases from J; bases unmatched to any gene: 10. CDR3: CAWRVLSGVGEQYF. In DNA form, the CDR3 reads TGTGCCTGGAGGGTCCTTAGCGGGGTCGGCGAGCAGTACTTC.

V usage is TRBV29-1 and J usage is TRBJ2-5, with D maybe TRBD1 (6 bases). The CDR3 covers 14 residues. Trimming left V 6 bases short and J 6 bases short, with 20 bases between. The germline gives CDR1 SQVTM, CDR2 ANQGSEA. CDR3 bases: TGCAGCGTCGGCATACAGGGTGGGACGAAGACCCAGTACTTC. Amino acid sequence: CSVGIQGGTKTQYF.

The J gene is TRBJ1-1, the V gene TRBV29-1, with D unclear. Per the germline V gene, CDR1 is SQVTM and CDR2 is ANQGSEA. V lost 5 bases and J lost 4, with 17 bases in between. This CDR3 has 14 residues. The CDR3 is CSVIRENLGTEAFF. DNA for the CDR3: TGCAGCGTTATAAGGGAAAATTTAGGCACTGAAGCTTTCTTT.

V and J are TRBV6-5 and TRBJ2-3; D is possibly TRBD1 (6 bases). CDR1 and CDR2 from the germline V gene are MNHEY and SVGAGI. V gave up 2 bases and J gave up 7 bases, with 13 bases separating them. The CDR3 has 14 amino acids. The CDR3 DNA reads TGTGCCAGCAGTTACGGCCAGGGGCTAAATACGCAGTATTTT. Protein: CASSYGQGLNTQYF.

The chain links TRBV7-3 to TRBJ2-1; 9 nucleotides align to TRBD1. V was clipped by 2 bases and J by 9 bases; unmatched bases: 8. Germline V gene lookup returns CDR1 SGHTA and CDR2 FQGTGA. The CDR3 contains 15 residues. CDR3: CASSLGDRVGSEQFF. CDR3 DNA sequence: TGTGCCAGCAGCTTAGGGGACAGGGTAGGTAGTGAGCAGTTCTTC.

This rearrangement joins TRBV18 to TRBJ2-2; TRBD1 or TRBD2 may be the D gene (5 bases each). The CDR3 sequence is 17 residues long. Looked up from germline, CDR1 is KGHSH and CDR2 is LQKENI. Trimming shortened V by 2 bases and J by 1 base, and 14 bases separated the two germline ends. DNA for the CDR3: TGTGCCAGCTCACCAGCAATAGGGACCGGGAACACCGGGGAGCTGTTTTTT. This sequence encodes CASSPAIGTGNTGELFF.